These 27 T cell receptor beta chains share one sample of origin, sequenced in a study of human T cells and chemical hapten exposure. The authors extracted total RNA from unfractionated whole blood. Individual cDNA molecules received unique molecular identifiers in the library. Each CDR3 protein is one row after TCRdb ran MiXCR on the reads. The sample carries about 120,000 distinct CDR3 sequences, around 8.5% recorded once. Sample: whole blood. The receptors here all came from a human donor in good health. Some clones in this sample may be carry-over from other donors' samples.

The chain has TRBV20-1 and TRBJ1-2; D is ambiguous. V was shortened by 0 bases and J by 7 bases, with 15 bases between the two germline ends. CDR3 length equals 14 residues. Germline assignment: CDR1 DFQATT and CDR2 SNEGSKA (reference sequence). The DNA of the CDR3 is TGCAGTGCTAGAGATATCCCAGCGGCCGCTGGCTACACCTTC. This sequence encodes CSARDIPAAAGYTF.

The CDR3 loop is CASRQGGGDTQYF. The DNA of the CDR3 is TGTGCCAGCAGGCAGGGAGGTGGAGATACGCAGTATTTT. The chain links TRBV12-3 or TRBV12-4 to TRBJ2-3; a weak D match, TRBD2 (6 bases). Trimming took 6 bases from V and 5 from J, leaving 12 bases between them. The CDR3 has 13 residues.

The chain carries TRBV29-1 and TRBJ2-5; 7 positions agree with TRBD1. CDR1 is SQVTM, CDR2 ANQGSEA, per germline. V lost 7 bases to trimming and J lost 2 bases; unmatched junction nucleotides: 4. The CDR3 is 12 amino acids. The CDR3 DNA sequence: TGCAGCGGAAGACAGGGACAAGAGACCCAGTACTTC. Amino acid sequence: CSGRQGQETQYF.

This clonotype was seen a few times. The CDR3 DNA reads as TGTGCCAGTAGGACAGGGGTCTATGGCTACACCTTC. It is translated as CASRTGVYGYTF. The V gene is TRBV6-5, the J gene TRBJ1-2; 9 bases are a match to TRBD1. V lost 9 bases to trimming and J lost 4 bases; unmatched junction nucleotides: 3. Germline V gene lookup returns CDR1 MNHEY and CDR2 SVGAGI. The CDR3 loop spans 12 amino acids.

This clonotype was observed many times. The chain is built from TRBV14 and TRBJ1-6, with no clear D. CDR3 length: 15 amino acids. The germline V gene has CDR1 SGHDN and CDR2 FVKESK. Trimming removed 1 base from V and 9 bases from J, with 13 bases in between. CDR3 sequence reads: CASSQVHGRISPLHF. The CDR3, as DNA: TGTGCCAGCAGCCAAGTGCACGGCAGGATTTCACCCCTCCACTTT.

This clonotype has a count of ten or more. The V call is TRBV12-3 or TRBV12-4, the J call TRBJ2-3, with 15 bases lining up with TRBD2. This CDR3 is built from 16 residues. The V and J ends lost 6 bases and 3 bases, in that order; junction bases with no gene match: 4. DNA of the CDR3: TGTGCCAGCAGCGGACTAGCGGGGGGGCGAACAGATACGCAGTATTTT. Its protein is CASSGLAGGRTDTQYF.

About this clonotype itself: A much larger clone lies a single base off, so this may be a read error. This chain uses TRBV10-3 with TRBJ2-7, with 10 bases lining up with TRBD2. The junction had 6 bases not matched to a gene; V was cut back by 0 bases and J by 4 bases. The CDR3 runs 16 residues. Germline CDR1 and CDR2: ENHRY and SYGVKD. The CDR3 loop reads CAISESTVSGRYEQYF. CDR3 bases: TGTGCCATCAGTGAGTCGACGGTTAGCGGGAGGTACGAGCAGTACTTC.

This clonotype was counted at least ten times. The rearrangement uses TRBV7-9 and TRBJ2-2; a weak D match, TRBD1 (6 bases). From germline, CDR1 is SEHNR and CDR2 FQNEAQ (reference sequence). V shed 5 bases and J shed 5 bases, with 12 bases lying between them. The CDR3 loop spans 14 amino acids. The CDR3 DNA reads TGTGCCAGCAGCCCCAACAGGGATACCGGGGAGCTGTTTTTT. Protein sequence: CASSPNRDTGELFF.

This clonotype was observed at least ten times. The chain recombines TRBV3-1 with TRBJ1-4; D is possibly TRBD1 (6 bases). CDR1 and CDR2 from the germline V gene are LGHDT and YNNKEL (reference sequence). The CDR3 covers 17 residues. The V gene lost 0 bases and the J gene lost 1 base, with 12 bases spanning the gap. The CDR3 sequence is CASSQDPGAGTNEKLFF. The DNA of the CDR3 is TGTGCCAGCAGCCAAGATCCGGGGGCCGGAACTAATGAAAAACTGTTTTTT.

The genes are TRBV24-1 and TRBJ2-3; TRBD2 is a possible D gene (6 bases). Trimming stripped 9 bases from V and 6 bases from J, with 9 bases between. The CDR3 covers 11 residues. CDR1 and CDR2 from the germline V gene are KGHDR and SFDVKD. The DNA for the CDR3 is TGTGCCACCGGAGCGGGTGATACGCAGTATTTT. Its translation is CATGAGDTQYF.

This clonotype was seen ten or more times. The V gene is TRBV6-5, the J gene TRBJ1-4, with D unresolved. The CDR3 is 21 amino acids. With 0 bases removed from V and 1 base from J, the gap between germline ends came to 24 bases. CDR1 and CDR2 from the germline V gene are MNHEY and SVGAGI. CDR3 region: CASSYSSGLPGNILTNEKLFF. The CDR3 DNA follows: TGTGCCAGCAGTTACTCGAGCGGACTCCCGGGAAATATCCTAACTAATGAAAAACTGTTTTTT.

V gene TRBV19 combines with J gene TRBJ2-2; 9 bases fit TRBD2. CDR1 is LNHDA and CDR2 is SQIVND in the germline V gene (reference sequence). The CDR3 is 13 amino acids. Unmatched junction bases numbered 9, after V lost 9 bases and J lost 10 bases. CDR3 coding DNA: TGTGCCAGCGCCAGCGGGAGGCTTAAGGAGCTGTTTTTT. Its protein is CASASGRLKELFF. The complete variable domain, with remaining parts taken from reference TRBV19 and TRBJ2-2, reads DGGITQSPKYLFRKEGQNVTLSCEQNLNHDAMYWYRQDPGQGLRLIYYSQIVNDFQKGDIAEGYSVSREKKESFPLTVTSAQKNPTAFYLCASASGRLKELFFGEGSRLTVL.

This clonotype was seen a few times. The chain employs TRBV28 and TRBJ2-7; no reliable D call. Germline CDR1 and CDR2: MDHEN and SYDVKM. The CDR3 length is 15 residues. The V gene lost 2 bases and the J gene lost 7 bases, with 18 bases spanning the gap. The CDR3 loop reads CASSLVALQSGEQYF. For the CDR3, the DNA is TGTGCCAGCAGTTTAGTGGCGCTTCAATCAGGAGAGCAGTACTTC.

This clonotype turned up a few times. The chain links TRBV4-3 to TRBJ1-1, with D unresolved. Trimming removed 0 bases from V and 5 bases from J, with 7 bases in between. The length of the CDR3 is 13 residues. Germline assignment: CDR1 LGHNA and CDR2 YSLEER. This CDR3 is CASSQEGRTEAFF. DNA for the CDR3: TGCGCCAGCAGCCAAGAGGGGAGGACTGAAGCTTTCTTT.

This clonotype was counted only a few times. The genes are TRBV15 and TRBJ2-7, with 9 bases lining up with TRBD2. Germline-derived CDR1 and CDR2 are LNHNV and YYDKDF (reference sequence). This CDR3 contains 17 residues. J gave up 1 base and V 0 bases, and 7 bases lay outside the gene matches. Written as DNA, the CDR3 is TGTGCCACCAGCAGAGATAAGGTAGCGGGGGCTTCCTACGAGCAGTACTTC. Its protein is CATSRDKVAGASYEQYF.

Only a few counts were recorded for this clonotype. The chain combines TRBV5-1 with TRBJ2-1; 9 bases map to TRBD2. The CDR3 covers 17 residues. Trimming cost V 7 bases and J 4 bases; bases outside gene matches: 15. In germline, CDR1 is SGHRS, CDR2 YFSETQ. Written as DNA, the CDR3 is TGCGCCAGCTCCTTGGGGGGACTAGCTAGGGGATACAATGAGCAGTTCTTC. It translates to CASSLGGLARGYNEQFF.

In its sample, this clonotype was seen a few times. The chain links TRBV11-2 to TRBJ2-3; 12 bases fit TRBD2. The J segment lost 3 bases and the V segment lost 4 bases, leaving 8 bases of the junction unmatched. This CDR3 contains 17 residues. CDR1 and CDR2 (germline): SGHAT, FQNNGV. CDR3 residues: CASSSVTSGGLTDTQYF. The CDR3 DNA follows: TGTGCCAGCAGCTCGGTAACTAGCGGGGGGCTTACAGATACGCAGTATTTT.

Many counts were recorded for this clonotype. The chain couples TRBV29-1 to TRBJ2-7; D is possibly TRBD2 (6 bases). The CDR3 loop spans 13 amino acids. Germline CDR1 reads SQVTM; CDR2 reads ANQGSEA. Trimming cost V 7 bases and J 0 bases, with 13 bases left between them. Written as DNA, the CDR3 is TGCAGCGCGGAAGCGGGCAGCTCCTACGAGCAGTACTTC. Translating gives CSAEAGSSYEQYF.

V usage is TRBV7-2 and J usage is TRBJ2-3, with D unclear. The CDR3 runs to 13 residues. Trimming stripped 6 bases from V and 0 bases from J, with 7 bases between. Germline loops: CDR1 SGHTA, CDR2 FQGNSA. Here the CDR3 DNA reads TGTGCCAGCAGACTACCGAGCACAGATACGCAGTATTTT. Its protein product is CASRLPSTDTQYF. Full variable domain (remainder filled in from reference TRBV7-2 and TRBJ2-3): GAGVSQSPSNKVTEKGKDVELRCDPISGHTALYWYRQSLGQGLEFLIYFQGNSAPDKSGLPSDRFSAERTGGSVSTLTIQRTQQEDSAVYLCASRLPSTDTQYFGPGTRLTVL.

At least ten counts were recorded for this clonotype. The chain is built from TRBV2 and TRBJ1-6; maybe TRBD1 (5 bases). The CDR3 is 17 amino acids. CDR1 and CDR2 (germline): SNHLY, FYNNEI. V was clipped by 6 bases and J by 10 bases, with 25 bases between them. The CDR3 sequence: CASSTQRDSWTESPLHF. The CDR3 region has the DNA TGTGCCAGCAGCACCCAACGGGACTCCTGGACGGAATCACCCCTCCACTTT.

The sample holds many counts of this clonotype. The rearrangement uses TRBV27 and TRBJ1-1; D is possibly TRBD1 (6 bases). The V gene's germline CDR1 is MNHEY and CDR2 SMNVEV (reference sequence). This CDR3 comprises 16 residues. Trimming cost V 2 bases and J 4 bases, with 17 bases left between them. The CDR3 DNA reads TGTGCCAGCAGTTTAACCTCCCCCGGGACAACCACTGAAGCTTTCTTT. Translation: CASSLTSPGTTTEAFF.

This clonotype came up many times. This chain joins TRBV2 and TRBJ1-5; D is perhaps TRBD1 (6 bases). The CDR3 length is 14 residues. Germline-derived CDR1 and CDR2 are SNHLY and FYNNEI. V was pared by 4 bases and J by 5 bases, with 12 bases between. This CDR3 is CASSVRGGDQPQHF. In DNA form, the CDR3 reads TGTGCCAGCAGTGTGAGAGGGGGGGATCAGCCCCAGCATTTT.

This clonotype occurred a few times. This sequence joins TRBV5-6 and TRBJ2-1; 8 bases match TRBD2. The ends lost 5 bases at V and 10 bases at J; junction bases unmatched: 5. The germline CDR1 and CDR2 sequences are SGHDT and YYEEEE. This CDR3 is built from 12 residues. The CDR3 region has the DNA TGTGCCAGCAGATCAAGCGGGGGAGAGCAGTTCTTC. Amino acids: CASRSSGGEQFF.

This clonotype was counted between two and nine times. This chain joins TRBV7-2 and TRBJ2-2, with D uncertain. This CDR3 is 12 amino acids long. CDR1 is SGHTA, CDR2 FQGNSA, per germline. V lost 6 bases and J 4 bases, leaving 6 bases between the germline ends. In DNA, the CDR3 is TGTGCCAGCAGTCCCTTCACCGGGGAGCTGTTTTTT. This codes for CASSPFTGELFF.

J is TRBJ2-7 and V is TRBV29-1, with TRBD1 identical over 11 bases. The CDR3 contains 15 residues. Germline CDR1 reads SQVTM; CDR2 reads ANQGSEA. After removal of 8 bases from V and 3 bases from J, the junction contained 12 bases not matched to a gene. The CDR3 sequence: CSFSPGTGGLYEQYF. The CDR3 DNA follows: TGCAGCTTTTCTCCCGGGACAGGGGGTCTCTACGAGCAGTACTTC.

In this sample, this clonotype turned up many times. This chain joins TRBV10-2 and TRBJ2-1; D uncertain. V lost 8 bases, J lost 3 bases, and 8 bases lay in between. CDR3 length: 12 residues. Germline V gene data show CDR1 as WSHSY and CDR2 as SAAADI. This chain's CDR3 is CASRSNYNEQFF. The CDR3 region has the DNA TGCGCCAGCCGGAGCAACTACAATGAGCAGTTCTTC.

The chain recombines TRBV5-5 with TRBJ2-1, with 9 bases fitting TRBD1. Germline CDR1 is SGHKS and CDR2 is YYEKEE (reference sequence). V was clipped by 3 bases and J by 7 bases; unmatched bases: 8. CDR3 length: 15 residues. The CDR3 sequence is CASSSGTGILNEQFF. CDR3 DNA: TGTGCCAGCAGCTCAGGGACAGGGATACTAAATGAGCAGTTCTTC.